Described below is a single TCR beta chain sequence and its context. Its antigen is unknown. Trimming pared 4 bases from V and 4 bases from J, leaving 17 bases between. Germline CDR1 reads LGHDT; CDR2 reads YNNKEL (reference sequence). This CDR3 is built from 15 residues. The data stem from a study of T cell responses to AZD1222 COVID-19 vaccine. Only in-frame clones appear in the TCRdb table, and some are missing; sequencing was by immunoSEQ multiplex PCR. This sample has 100,000 to 150,000 clones, with around 86% found just once. Overall study findings and caveats: Receipt of two AZD1222 doses was followed by a rise in Spike-specific TCR breadth and depth.

This specimen consisted of peripheral blood, obtained on day 0 of AZD1222 vaccination. V is TRBV3-1 (or the pseudogene TRBV3-2) and J is TRBJ2-7; D is tentatively TRBD1 or TRBD2 (5 bases each). This clonotype originated in an adult in good health. CDR3 nucleotide sequence: TGTGCCAGCAGCCTCTCCTGCCTCGGGGCTTACGAGCAGTACTTC. Translating gives CASSLSCLGAYEQYF.